A selection of T cell receptor beta chains follows, all from one sample in a study of radiotherapy plus CTLA-4 blockade in lung cancer. The assay was immunoSEQ multiplex PCR, and TCRdb's table has in-frame clones only and misses some. This table has 55,000 to 65,000 clones, about three quarters appearing once. Sequencing was performed on peripheral blood, taken from a patient treated with radiotherapy plus ipilimumab. The receptors were sampled from a human donor with non-small cell lung cancer who had a partial response to radiotherapy plus ipilimumab. Each CDR3 is given with its conserved first and last residue. Fields, in order: D gene, J gene, CDR3 length, V gene, clone size, CDR3 protein, CDR3 DNA. D genes are given only for firm matches. Where a row states a size, it is once, few, many or the class of an expanded clone; other rows omit it.

>TRBD1|TRBJ1-2|15|TRBV9|-
CASSGQGAPNYGYTF
TGTGCCAGCAGCGGACAGGGGGCGCCTAACTATGGCTACACCTTC
>-|TRBJ1-1|18|TRBV4-2|-
CASSPLGGTEEMNTEAFF
TGTGCCAGCAGCCCGTTGGGAGGGACGGAGGAGATGAACACTGAAGCTTTCTTT
>TRBD1|TRBJ1-2|17|TRBV19|-
CASSIGDRGPRNYGYTF
TGTGCCAGTAGCATCGGAGACAGGGGGCCCAGAAACTATGGCTACACCTTC
>-|TRBJ2-2|15|TRBV27|-
CASSRTGTNTGELFF
TGTGCCAGCAGCCGTACAGGGACGAACACCGGGGAGCTGTTTTTT
>-|TRBJ1-2|12|TRBV30|-
CAWSGANYGYTF
TGTGCCTGGAGTGGAGCTAACTATGGCTACACCTTC
>TRBD1|TRBJ2-7|15|TRBV4-2|-
CASSQDEGTDYEQYF
TGTGCCAGCAGCCAAGATGAAGGGACAGACTACGAGCAGTACTTC
>TRBD2|TRBJ2-1|16|TRBV4-1|-
CASSQETSGGYNEQFF
TGCGCCAGCAGCCAAGAAACTAGCGGGGGGTACAATGAGCAGTTCTTC
>-|TRBJ2-1|15|TRBV7-6|-
CASSLGMSSYNEQFF
TGTGCCAGCAGCTTAGGAATGAGCTCCTACAATGAGCAGTTCTTC
>TRBD2|TRBJ2-1|14|TRBV5-4|-
CASRYSGSNNEQFF
TGTGCCAGCAGGTATAGCGGGAGTAACAATGAGCAGTTCTTC
>-|TRBJ1-3|15|TRBV5-5|-
CASSLGAGSGNTIYF
TGTGCCAGCAGCTTAGGCGCGGGCTCTGGAAACACCATATATTTT
>TRBD1|TRBJ1-4|18|TRBV7-2|-
CASSARDRGGWANEKLFF
TGTGCCAGCAGCGCCCGGGACAGGGGCGGGTGGGCTAATGAAAAACTGTTTTTT
>-|TRBJ1-1|11|TRBV30|many
CAWSVSVEAFF
TGTGCCTGGAGTGTATCCGTTGAAGCTTTCTTT
>TRBD1|TRBJ1-1|18|TRBV30|medium-sized
CAWGTWTGDITDRVEAFF
TGTGCCTGGGGGACCTGGACAGGGGATATCACGGATCGGGTTGAAGCTTTCTTT
>-|TRBJ2-2|15|TRBV9|few
CASSSQLVNTGELFF
TGTGCCAGCAGCTCTCAGTTGGTGAACACCGGGGAGCTGTTTTTT
>TRBD1|TRBJ1-2|16|TRBV9|-
CASSPRTGLANYGYTF
TGTGCCAGCAGCCCGCGGACAGGATTAGCTAACTATGGCTACACCTTC
>TRBD2|TRBJ2-4|18|TRBV15|once
CATSVGTSGGKAKNIQYF
TGTGCCACCAGCGTAGGGACTAGCGGGGGGAAAGCCAAAAACATTCAGTACTTC
>-|TRBJ1-6|15|TRBV7-3|-
CASSPGGPNNSPLHF
TGTGCCAGCAGCCCCGGGGGACCGAATAATTCACCCCTCCACTTT
>-|TRBJ2-7|16|TRBV18|-
CASSPLVRQSSYEQYF
TGTGCCAGCTCACCCCTAGTAAGACAGTCGTCCTACGAGCAGTACTTC
>-|TRBJ2-1|12|TRBV7-9|-
CASRRGFFEQFF
TGTGCCAGCAGGCGGGGATTTTTTGAGCAGTTCTTC
>TRBD2|TRBJ2-3|14|TRBV11-2|-
CASSLGGGTDTQYF
TGTGCCAGCAGCTTAGGGGGGGGGACAGATACGCAGTATTTT
>TRBD1|TRBJ1-1|12|TRBV27|once
CASSFTGAEAFF
TGTGCCAGCAGTTTTACAGGGGCTGAAGCTTTCTTT
>-|TRBJ1-6|16|TRBV28|-
CASIGHPARNNSPLHF
TGTGCCAGCATTGGACACCCCGCGCGAAATAATTCACCCCTCCACTTT
>-|TRBJ1-1|15|TRBV10-3|-
CAIRETELGSTEAFF
TGTGCCATCAGAGAGACGGAGCTTGGGAGCACTGAAGCTTTCTTT
>-|TRBJ1-3|12|TRBV5-1|once
CASSSDSNTIYF
TGCGCCAGCAGCTCGGACAGCAACACCATATATTTT
>TRBD1|TRBJ1-1|15|TRBV27|once
CASSSGGVVNTEAFF
TGTGCCAGCAGTTCAGGGGGCGTGGTGAACACTGAAGCTTTCTTT
>-|TRBJ1-2|12|TRBV6-1|-
CASSRQTYGYTF
TGTGCCAGCAGTCGACAGACCTATGGCTACACCTTC
>-|TRBJ1-1|13|TRBV2|-
CASKVLQNTEAFF
TGTGCCAGCAAAGTACTACAGAACACTGAAGCTTTCTTT
>-|TRBJ1-2|15|TRBV6-1|-
CASSEGTDPNYGYTF
TGTGCCAGCAGTGAAGGGACAGATCCGAACTATGGCTACACCTTC
>-|TRBJ1-2|15|TRBV29-1|-
CSVEDRFQGKDGYTF
TGCAGCGTTGAAGACCGATTCCAGGGTAAAGATGGCTACACCTTC
>TRBD1|TRBJ2-2|12|TRBV30|-
CASGGFTGELFF
TGTGCCTCAGGGGGCTTTACCGGGGAGCTGTTTTTT
>-|TRBJ2-1|14|TRBV27|-
CASSNLDSYNEQFF
TGTGCCAGCAGTAACCTGGACAGCTACAATGAGCAGTTCTTC
>TRBD2|TRBJ2-3|15|TRBV5-1|-
CASSLAGGWVDTQYF
TGCGCCAGCAGCTTAGCGGGGGGCTGGGTAGATACGCAGTATTTT
>TRBD2|TRBJ2-7|15|TRBV5-4|-
CASSQEIAGTYEQYF
TGTGCCAGCAGCCAAGAAATAGCGGGGACCTACGAGCAGTACTTC
>-|TRBJ1-2|15|TRBV6-5|-
CASSVTPGHTYGYTF
TGTGCCAGCAGTGTTACACCGGGACACACCTATGGCTACACCTTC
>TRBD2|TRBJ2-5|17|TRBV11-2|-
CASSSLETGGYQETQYF
TGTGCCAGCAGCTCCCTGGAAACGGGGGGTTACCAAGAGACCCAGTACTTC